A single sample is the source of the 3 T cell receptor beta chains below, sequenced in a study of cytomegalovirus exposure and HLA in healthy donors. The study ran its PCR with 60 Vbeta and 13 Jbeta primers. The assay was immunoSEQ multiplex PCR, and TCRdb's table has in-frame clones only and misses some. This repertoire shows roughly 70,000 clones, 74% found once; its top ten account for 11%. Specimen: PBMCs. The receptor set was obtained from a human donor in good health.

The genes are TRBV5-1 and TRBJ1-6; D is perhaps TRBD1 (5 bases). V lost 4 bases, J lost 7 bases, and 15 bases lay in between. Germline loops: CDR1 SGHRS, CDR2 YFSETQ. CDR3 size: 15 residues. The CDR3 DNA sequence: TGCGCCAGCAGCCCCGACAGTTCTAAGAATTCACCCCTCCACTTT. It translates to CASSPDSSKNSPLHF. Based on the CDR3 plus reference TRBV5-1 and TRBJ1-6, the full variable domain is KAGVTQTPRYLIKTRGQQVTLSCSPISGHRSVSWYQQTPGQGLQFLFEYFSETQRNKGNFPGRFSGRQFSNSRSEMNVSTLELGDSALYLCASSPDSSKNSPLHFGNGTRLTVT.

This clone was seen a handful of times. J is TRBJ2-7 and V is TRBV25-1, with TRBD1 as a possible D gene (6 bases). This CDR3 contains 15 residues. CDR1 is MGHDK, CDR2 SYGVNS, per germline. V was clipped by 5 bases and J by 2 bases, with 16 bases between them. CDR3 in amino acids: CASSPGTPTPYEQYF. DNA of the CDR3: TGTGCCAGCAGTCCCGGGACACCAACCCCCTACGAGCAGTACTTC.

The genes are TRBV23-1 and TRBJ2-7, with 12 bases that match TRBD2. TRBV23-1 is filed as an ORF, its function uncertain. The CDR3 sequence is 16 residues long. The V and J ends lost 4 bases and 7 bases, in that order; junction bases with no gene match: 11. CDR3 amino acids: CASSLATSGRPGEQYF. Here the CDR3 DNA reads TGCGCCAGCAGTCTAGCGACTAGCGGGAGACCAGGGGAGCAGTACTTC.